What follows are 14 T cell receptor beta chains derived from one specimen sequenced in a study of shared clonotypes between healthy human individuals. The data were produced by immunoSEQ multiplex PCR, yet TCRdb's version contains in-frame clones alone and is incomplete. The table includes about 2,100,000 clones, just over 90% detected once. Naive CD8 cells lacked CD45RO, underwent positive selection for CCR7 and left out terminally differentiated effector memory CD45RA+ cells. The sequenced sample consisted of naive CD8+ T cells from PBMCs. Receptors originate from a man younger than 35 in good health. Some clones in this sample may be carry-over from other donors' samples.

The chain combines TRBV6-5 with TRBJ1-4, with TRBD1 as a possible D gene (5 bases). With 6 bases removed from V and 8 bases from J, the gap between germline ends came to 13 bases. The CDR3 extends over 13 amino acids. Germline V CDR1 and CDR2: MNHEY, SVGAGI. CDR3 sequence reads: CASRGRGREKLFF. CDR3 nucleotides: TGTGCCAGCAGGGGGAGGGGTAGGGAAAAACTGTTTTTT.

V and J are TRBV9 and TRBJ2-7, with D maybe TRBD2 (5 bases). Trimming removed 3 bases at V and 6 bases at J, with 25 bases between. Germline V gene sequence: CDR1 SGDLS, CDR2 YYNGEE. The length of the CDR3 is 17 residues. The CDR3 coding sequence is TGTGCCAGCAGCGCTCCCCGGGGTGGCGGGCAAGAATCCGAGCAGTACTTC. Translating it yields CASSAPRGGGQESEQYF.

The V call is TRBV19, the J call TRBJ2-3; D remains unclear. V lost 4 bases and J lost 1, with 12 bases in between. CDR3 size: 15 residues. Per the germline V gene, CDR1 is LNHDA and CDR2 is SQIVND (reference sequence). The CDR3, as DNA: TGTGCCAGTAGTAATACCCCGTACGGCACAGATACGCAGTATTTT. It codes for CASSNTPYGTDTQYF.

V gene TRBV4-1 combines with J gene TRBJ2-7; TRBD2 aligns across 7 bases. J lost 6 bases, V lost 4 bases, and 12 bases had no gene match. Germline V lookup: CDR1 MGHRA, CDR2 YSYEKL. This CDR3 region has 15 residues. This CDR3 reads CASSPRSSGGAEQYF. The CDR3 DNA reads TGCGCCAGCAGCCCCCGCTCATCGGGAGGTGCCGAGCAGTACTTC.

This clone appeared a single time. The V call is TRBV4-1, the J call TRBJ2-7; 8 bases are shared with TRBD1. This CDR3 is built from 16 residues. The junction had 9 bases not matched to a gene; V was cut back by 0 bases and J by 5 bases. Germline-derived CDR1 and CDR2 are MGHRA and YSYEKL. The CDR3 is CASSQEPQGAGHEQYF. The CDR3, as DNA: TGCGCCAGCAGCCAAGAACCCCAGGGGGCCGGGCACGAGCAGTACTTC.

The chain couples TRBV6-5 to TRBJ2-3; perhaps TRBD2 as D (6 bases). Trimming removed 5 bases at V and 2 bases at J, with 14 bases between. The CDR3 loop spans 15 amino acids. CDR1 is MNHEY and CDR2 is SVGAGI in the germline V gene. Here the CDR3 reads CASSPRGGTTDTQYF. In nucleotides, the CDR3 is TGTGCCAGCAGTCCCCGCGGCGGGACCACAGATACGCAGTATTTT.

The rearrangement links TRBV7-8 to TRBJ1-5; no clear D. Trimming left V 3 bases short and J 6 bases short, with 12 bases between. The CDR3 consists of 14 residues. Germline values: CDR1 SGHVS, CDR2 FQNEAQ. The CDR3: CASSFNLGGQPQHF. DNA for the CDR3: TGTGCCAGCAGCTTCAACCTAGGAGGTCAGCCCCAGCATTTT.

Here the CDR3 reads CASSPRGSSFNEQFF. For the CDR3, the DNA is TGTGCCAGCAGCCCCCGGGGGTCTAGCTTCAATGAGCAGTTCTTC. The chain is built from TRBV9 and TRBJ2-1, with D possibly matching TRBD2 (6 bases). Germline V lookup: CDR1 SGDLS, CDR2 YYNGEE. This CDR3 spans 15 amino acids. Trimming pared 4 bases from V and 6 bases from J, leaving 17 bases between.

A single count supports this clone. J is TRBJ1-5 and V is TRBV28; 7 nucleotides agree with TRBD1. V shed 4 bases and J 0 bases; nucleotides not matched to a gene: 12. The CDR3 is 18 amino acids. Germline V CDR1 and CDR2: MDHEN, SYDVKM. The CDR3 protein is CASSSEGEGAYSNQPQHF. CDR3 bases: TGTGCCAGCAGTTCCGAAGGGGAGGGGGCATATAGCAATCAGCCCCAGCATTTT.

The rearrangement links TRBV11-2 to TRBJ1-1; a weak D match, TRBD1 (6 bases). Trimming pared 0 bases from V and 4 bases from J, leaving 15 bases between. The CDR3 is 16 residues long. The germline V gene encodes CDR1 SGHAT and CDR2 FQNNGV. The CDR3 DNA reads TGTGCCAGCAGCTTAGACCCCACAGGGACCGGCACTGAAGCTTTCTTT. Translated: CASSLDPTGTGTEAFF.

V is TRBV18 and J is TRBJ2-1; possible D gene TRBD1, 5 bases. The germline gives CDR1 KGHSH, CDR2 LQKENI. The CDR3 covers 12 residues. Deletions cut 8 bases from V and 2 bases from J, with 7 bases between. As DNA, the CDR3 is TGTGCCAGCCAGGACACCTACAATGAGCAGTTCTTC. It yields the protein CASQDTYNEQFF.

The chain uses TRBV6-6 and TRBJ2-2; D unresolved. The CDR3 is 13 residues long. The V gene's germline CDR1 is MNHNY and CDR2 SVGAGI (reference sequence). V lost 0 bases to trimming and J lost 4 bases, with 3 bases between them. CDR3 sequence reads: CASSYSITGELFF. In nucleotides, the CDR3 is TGTGCCAGCAGTTACTCGATCACCGGGGAGCTGTTTTTT.

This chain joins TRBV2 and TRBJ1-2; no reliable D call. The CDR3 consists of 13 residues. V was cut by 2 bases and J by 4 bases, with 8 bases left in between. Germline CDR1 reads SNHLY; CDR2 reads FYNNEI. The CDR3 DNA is TGTGCCAGCAGTGAAAGGCAGCCCTATGGCTACACCTTC. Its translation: CASSERQPYGYTF.

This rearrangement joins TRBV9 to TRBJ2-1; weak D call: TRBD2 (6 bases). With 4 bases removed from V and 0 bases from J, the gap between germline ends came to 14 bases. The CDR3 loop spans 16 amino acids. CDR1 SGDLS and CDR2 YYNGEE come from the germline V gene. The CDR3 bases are TGTGCCAGCAGCTTTACGGGAGATTACTCCTACAATGAGCAGTTCTTC. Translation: CASSFTGDYSYNEQFF.